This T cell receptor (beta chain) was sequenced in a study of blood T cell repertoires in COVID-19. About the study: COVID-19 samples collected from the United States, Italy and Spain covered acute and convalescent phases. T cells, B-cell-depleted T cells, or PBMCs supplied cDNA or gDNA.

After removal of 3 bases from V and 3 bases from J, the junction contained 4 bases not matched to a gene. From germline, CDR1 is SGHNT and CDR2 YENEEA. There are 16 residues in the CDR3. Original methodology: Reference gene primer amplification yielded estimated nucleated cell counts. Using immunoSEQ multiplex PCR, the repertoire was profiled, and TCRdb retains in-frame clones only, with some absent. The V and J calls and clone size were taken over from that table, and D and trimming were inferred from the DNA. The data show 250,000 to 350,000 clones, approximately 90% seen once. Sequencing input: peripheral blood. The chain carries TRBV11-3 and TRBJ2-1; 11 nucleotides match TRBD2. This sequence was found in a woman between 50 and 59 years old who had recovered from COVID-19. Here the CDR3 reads CASSLGTSGSYNEQFF. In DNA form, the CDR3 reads TGTGCCAGCAGCTTGGGAACTAGCGGGAGCTACAATGAGCAGTTCTTC.